A selection of T cell receptor beta chains follows, all from one sample in a study of vaccination effects on CD4 cells after COVID-19. No antigen has been identified for these receptors. Data came from immunoSEQ multiplex PCR; TCRdb stores just in-frame clones and leaves some out. Of around 46,000 clones listed, under 85% are singletons. The material was CD4+ T cells from PBMCs cultured with HCoV-OC43 spike peptides, obtained after COVID-19 vaccination. All receptors come from a human donor who received a COVID-19 vaccine. The CDR3 runs from the conserved cysteine through the conserved F or W. Fields, in order: D gene, clone size, CDR3 length, V gene, J gene, CDR3 DNA, CDR3 protein. A D gene is named only where the DNA matches it firmly. Clone sizes are given selectively: once, few, many, or a class where the clone is expanded.

>-|-|13|TRBV10-2|TRBJ2-3
TGCGCCAGCGTAGGGTTTACCGGAGATACGCAGTATTTT
CASVGFTGDTQYF
>-|-|17|TRBV10-1|TRBJ2-1
TGCGCCAGCAGTGAACCAATCCGAGACCAGATATACAATGAGCAGTTCTTC
CASSEPIRDQIYNEQFF
>-|-|13|TRBV19|TRBJ1-1
TGTGCCAGTAGTATATTTTTGAACACTGAAGCTTTCTTT
CASSIFLNTEAFF
>TRBD1|-|15|TRBV15|TRBJ1-4
TGTGCCACCAGCAGAAAAAGGGCAGGGGGAGAAAAACTGTTTTTT
CATSRKRAGGEKLFF
>-|-|12|TRBV2|TRBJ1-2
TGTGCCAGCAGTGATATGGGGGATGGCTACACCTTC
CASSDMGDGYTF
>TRBD2|once|18|TRBV6-2/TRBV6-3|TRBJ2-1
TGTGCCAGCAGCACCGGGACTAGCGGGGCCATTTCCTACAATGAGCAGTTCTTC
CASSTGTSGAISYNEQFF
>-|-|14|TRBV2|TRBJ2-2
TGTGCCAGCAGTGAATTCCACCTCGCCGGGGAGCTGTTTTTT
CASSEFHLAGELFF
>TRBD2|-|16|TRBV5-1|TRBJ2-3
TGCGCCAGCAGCACAGAAATGACTAGCGGCACAGATACGCAGTATTTT
CASSTEMTSGTDTQYF
>-|-|13|TRBV3-1/TRBV3-2|TRBJ1-5
TGTGCCAGCAGCTGGGGAGGGTACCAGCCCCAGCATTTT
CASSWGGYQPQHF
>TRBD1|-|17|TRBV19|TRBJ2-3
TGTGCCAGTAGTGTGGGACAGGGGGTAGCGGTCACAGATACGCAGTATTTT
CASSVGQGVAVTDTQYF
>-|once|13|TRBV5-1|TRBJ2-2
TGCGCCAGCAGCCTAGGGGACCCCGGGGAGCTGTTTTTT
CASSLGDPGELFF
>TRBD2|-|15|TRBV19|TRBJ2-5
TGTGCCAGTACCAACCGGTGGGGGGGAAGAGAGACCCAGTACTTC
CASTNRWGGRETQYF
>TRBD1|-|17|TRBV6-1|TRBJ1-1
TGTGCCAGCAGTGACAGGACAGGAATGACCATGAACACTGAAGCTTTCTTT
CASSDRTGMTMNTEAFF
>TRBD2|once|17|TRBV4-2|TRBJ2-2
TGTGCCAGCAGCCAAGTCTCCCTAGCGGGAGACACCGGGGAGCTGTTTTTT
CASSQVSLAGDTGELFF
>-|-|18|TRBV18|TRBJ2-1
TGTGCCAGCTCACCACCGAAGACCGTCCAATATCAGGGCAATGAGCAGTTCTTC
CASSPPKTVQYQGNEQFF
>TRBD2|-|16|TRBV10-1|TRBJ2-7
TGCGCCAGCAGTGACCCTGGAGCGGGATCCTTCTACGAGCAGTACTTC
CASSDPGAGSFYEQYF
>TRBD2|once|17|TRBV5-1|TRBJ2-7
TGCGCCAGCAGCTGGGGTACTAGCGGGGGGGCCTCCTACGAGCAGTACTTC
CASSWGTSGGASYEQYF
>TRBD1|-|19|TRBV7-9|TRBJ2-3
TGTGCCAGCAGCTTATCCAGTCGTAGGACAGGTTATACGACAGATACGCAGTATTTT
CASSLSSRRTGYTTDTQYF
>TRBD2|-|17|TRBV27|TRBJ2-5
TGTGCCAGCAGCCAGGGACTAGCGGGGGGGAACCAAGAGACCCAGTACTTC
CASSQGLAGGNQETQYF
>-|-|11|TRBV28|TRBJ2-7
TGTGCCAGCAGCCTAGGATTTAACGAGTACTTC
CASSLGFNEYF
>-|-|19|TRBV11-2|TRBJ1-3
TGTGCCAGCAGCTTAGACAGCAGTGCAGGAACGAGCTCTGGAAACACCATATATTTT
CASSLDSSAGTSSGNTIYF
>TRBD1|-|16|TRBV7-6|TRBJ2-2
TGTGCCAGCAGCTTTGCAGGGGGCATTTTGACCGGGGAGCTGTTTTTT
CASSFAGGILTGELFF
>-|-|15|TRBV5-8|TRBJ1-1
TGTGCCAGCAGCTTAAGGTTATGGGGGAGCACTGAAGCTTTCTTT
CASSLRLWGSTEAFF
>-|few|15|TRBV10-1|TRBJ1-1
TGCGCCAGCAGTGGGTCCATGGGGGGAGTAACTGAAGCTTTCTTT
CASSGSMGGVTEAFF
>TRBD2|-|16|TRBV2|TRBJ2-7
TGTGCCAGCAGTCCGATTGCGGGGGGCCTTTTATACGAGCAGTACTTC
CASSPIAGGLLYEQYF
>TRBD2|many|16|TRBV5-1|TRBJ2-7
TGCGCCAGCAGCCTGGTGGGGGGGTCTCTTCCCTACGAGCAGTACTTC
CASSLVGGSLPYEQYF
>-|-|14|TRBV16|TRBJ2-7
TGTGCCAGCAGCCAAGTCGGCATGAACTACGAGCAGTACTTC
CASSQVGMNYEQYF
>-|-|14|TRBV19|TRBJ1-2
TGTGCCAGTAGTATAGATTGGACCCAGGGGATCTACACCTTC
CASSIDWTQGIYTF
>-|once|15|TRBV10-3|TRBJ1-2
TGTGCCATCAGTGAGTCGGGGGCGGGAATTGGAGGCTACACCTTC
CAISESGAGIGGYTF
>TRBD1|-|18|TRBV11-3|TRBJ2-1
TGTGCCAGCAGCTTAGATCAGGGCGGGACAGGGCCGTACAATGAGCAGTTCTTC
CASSLDQGGTGPYNEQFF
>-|-|11|TRBV29-1|TRBJ2-7
TGCAGCGTTGCAGCCTACAACGAGCAGTACTTC
CSVAAYNEQYF
>TRBD1|-|16|TRBV5-4|TRBJ1-3
TGTGCCAGCAGCCCGGGACAGGGTCCGCCTGGAAACACCATATATTTT
CASSPGQGPPGNTIYF
>-|-|13|TRBV6-5|TRBJ1-4
TGTGCCAGCAGTTACTCGGTCGGAGAAAAACTGTTTTTT
CASSYSVGEKLFF
>TRBD1|-|16|TRBV6-2/TRBV6-3|TRBJ2-7
TGTGCCAGCAGTTCGGGACAGGGAGTGAGGGTCTACGAGCAGTACTTC
CASSSGQGVRVYEQYF
>-|-|16|TRBV18|TRBJ1-3
TGTGCCAGCTCACTTCCCGGGACACCGACTGGAAACACCATATATTTT
CASSLPGTPTGNTIYF
>-|-|15|TRBV5-8|TRBJ2-3
TGTGCCAGCAGCCTGAACATGGGGGTAACAGATACGCAGTATTTT
CASSLNMGVTDTQYF
>TRBD1|few|12|TRBV19|TRBJ1-3
TGTGCCAGCAGGGGGATCGAAAACACCATATATTTT
CASRGIENTIYF
>-|-|14|TRBV18|TRBJ1-4
TGTGCCAGCTCACCACGTATGGTGGAAGAAAAACTGTTTTTT
CASSPRMVEEKLFF
>TRBD1|-|16|TRBV27|TRBJ1-6
TGTGCCACAAGGACAGGGACGTCGAAATTTCAGTCACCCCTCCACTTT
CATRTGTSKFQSPLHF
>-|-|12|TRBV28|TRBJ2-2
TGTGCCAGCAGTGGAATTAACGGGGAGCTGTTTTTT
CASSGINGELFF
>TRBD1|-|17|TRBV7-8|TRBJ2-1
TGTGCCAGCAGCCGCCGTCCCCCGGGACAGGGGTTCGATGAGCAGTTCTTC
CASSRRPPGQGFDEQFF
>TRBD1|-|14|TRBV10-3|TRBJ1-6
TGTGCCATCAGTGGGACAGGGCCTAATTCACCCCTCCACTTT
CAISGTGPNSPLHF
>-|-|14|TRBV24-1|TRBJ2-2
TGTGCCACCGCCTGGGCGGGGAACACCGGGGAGCTGTTTTTT
CATAWAGNTGELFF
>-|few|14|TRBV28|TRBJ1-1
TGTGCCAGCAGTTTAGAGGGTCGTTACACTGAAGCTTTCTTT
CASSLEGRYTEAFF
>-|few|12|TRBV2|TRBJ1-5
TGTGCCAGCACAGGGGAAGGGCAGCCCCAGCATTTT
CASTGEGQPQHF
>TRBD1|once|18|TRBV15|TRBJ2-1
TGTGCCACCAGCAGAGCACAGGGGGCAAAAACTACCTACAATGAGCAGTTCTTC
CATSRAQGAKTTYNEQFF
>-|-|15|TRBV6-1|TRBJ1-6
TGTGCCAGCAGTGAAGCGAGTCGGGGAAATTCACCCCTCCACTTT
CASSEASRGNSPLHF
>TRBD1|-|13|TRBV12-3/TRBV12-4|TRBJ2-2
TGTGCCAGCAGTTTAGGAGGGGGCGATACGCTGTTTTTT
CASSLGGGDTLFF
>-|few|13|TRBV7-9|TRBJ2-3
TGTGCCAGCAGCTTAGTTCGCACAGATACGCAGTATTTT
CASSLVRTDTQYF
>-|-|13|TRBV28|TRBJ1-2
TGTGCCAGCGGCCGGGACACAAACTATGGCTACACCTTC
CASGRDTNYGYTF
>-|-|16|TRBV5-8|TRBJ1-5
TGTGCCAGCAGCTTGGTGGGGTTTTTTGGCAATCAGCCCCAGCATTTT
CASSLVGFFGNQPQHF